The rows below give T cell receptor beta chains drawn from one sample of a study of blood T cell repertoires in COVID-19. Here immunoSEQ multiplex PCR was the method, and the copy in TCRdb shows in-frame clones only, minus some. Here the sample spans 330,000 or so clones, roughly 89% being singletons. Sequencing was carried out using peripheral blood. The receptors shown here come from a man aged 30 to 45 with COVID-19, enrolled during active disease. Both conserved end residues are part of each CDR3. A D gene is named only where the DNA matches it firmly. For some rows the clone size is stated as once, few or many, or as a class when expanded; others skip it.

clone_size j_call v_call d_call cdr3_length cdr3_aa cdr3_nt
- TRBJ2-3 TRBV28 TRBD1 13 CAGQGEGSDTQYF TGTGCCGGGCAGGGGGAAGGTTCAGATACGCAGTATTTT
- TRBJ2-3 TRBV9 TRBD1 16 CASSPRTGGVWDTQYF TGTGCCAGCAGCCCCCGGACAGGGGGGGTTTGGGATACGCAGTATTTT
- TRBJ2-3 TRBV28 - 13 CASSFPSTDTQYF TGTGCCAGCAGTTTCCCTAGCACAGATACGCAGTATTTT
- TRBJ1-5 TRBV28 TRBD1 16 CASSLGGTGSNQPQHF TGTGCCAGCAGTTTGGGCGGGACAGGGAGCAATCAGCCCCAGCATTTT
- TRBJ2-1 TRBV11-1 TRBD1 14 CASSRQGPWNEQFF TGTGCCAGCAGCCGACAGGGTCCCTGGAATGAGCAGTTCTTC
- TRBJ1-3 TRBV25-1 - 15 CASSEGGFSGNTIYF TGTGCCAGCAGTGAGGGGGGGTTCTCTGGAAACACCATATATTTT
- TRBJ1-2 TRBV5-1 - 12 CASSSGLYGYTF TGCGCCAGCAGCTCGGGACTGTATGGCTACACCTTC
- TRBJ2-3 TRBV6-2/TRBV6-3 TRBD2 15 CASSYELAGTDTQYF TGTGCCAGCAGTTACGAGCTAGCGGGCACAGATACGCAGTATTTT
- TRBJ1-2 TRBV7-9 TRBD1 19 CASSLFQSKSLDRDYGYTF TGTGCCAGCAGCTTATTTCAATCGAAATCCCTGGACAGGGACTATGGCTACACCTTC
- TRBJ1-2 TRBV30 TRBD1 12 CAWKRTGGGYTF TGTGCCTGGAAAAGGACAGGGGGAGGCTACACCTTC
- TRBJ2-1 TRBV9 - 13 CASSLTAHNEQFF TGTGCCAGCAGCTTGACTGCCCACAATGAGCAGTTCTTC
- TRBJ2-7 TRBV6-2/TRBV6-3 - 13 CASSYSFGLEQYF TGTGCCAGCAGTTACTCGTTTGGCCTCGAGCAGTACTTC
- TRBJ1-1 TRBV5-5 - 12 CAGRTMNTEAFF TGTGCCGGGAGAACCATGAACACTGAAGCTTTCTTT
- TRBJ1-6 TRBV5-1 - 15 CASSRDNSHNSPLHF TGCGCCAGCAGTCGGGACAACTCACATAATTCACCCCTCCACTTT
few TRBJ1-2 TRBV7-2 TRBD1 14 CASSSTGTAYGYTF TGTGCCAGCAGCTCCACCGGGACAGCCTATGGCTACACCTTC
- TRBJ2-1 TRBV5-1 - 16 CASSLAGSYSYNEQFF TGCGCCAGCAGCTTGGCCGGGAGTTACTCCTACAATGAGCAGTTCTTC
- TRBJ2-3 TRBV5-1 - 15 CASTLNDRSTDTQYF TGCGCCAGCACCTTGAATGACAGGTCCACAGATACGCAGTATTTT
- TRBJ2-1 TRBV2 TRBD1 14 CASTQGGSYNEQFF TGTGCCAGCACACAGGGGGGCTCCTACAATGAGCAGTTCTTC
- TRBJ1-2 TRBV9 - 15 CASSVAHSPNYGYTF TGTGCCAGCAGCGTAGCCCACAGCCCCAACTATGGCTACACCTTC
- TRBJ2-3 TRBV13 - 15 CASSPNDGGTDTQYF TGTGCCAGCAGCCCGAATGATGGGGGGACAGATACGCAGTATTTT
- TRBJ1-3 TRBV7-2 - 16 CASSLARGGWENTIYF TGTGCCAGCAGCTTAGCTCGGGGGGGGTGGGAAAACACCATATATTTT
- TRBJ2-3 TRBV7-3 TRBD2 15 CASSPRTSRTDTQYF TGTGCCAGCAGCCCCCGGACTAGCCGCACAGATACGCAGTATTTT
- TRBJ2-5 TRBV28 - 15 CASSLLAGRAETQYF TGTGCCAGCAGTTTGTTGGCCGGCAGGGCCGAGACCCAGTACTTC
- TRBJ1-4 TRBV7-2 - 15 CASSLFVRGIEKLFF TGTGCCAGCAGCTTGTTTGTACGGGGTATCGAAAAACTGTTTTTT
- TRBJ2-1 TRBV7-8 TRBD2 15 CASSSLTGGYNEQFF TGTGCCAGCAGTTCTCTGACGGGGGGCTACAATGAGCAGTTCTTC
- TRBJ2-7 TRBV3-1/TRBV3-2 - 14 CASSQGTSSYEQYF TGTGCCAGCAGCCAGGGAACTAGCTCCTACGAGCAGTACTTC
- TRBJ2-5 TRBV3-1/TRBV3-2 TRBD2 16 CASSQEYGRARETQYF TGTGCCAGCAGCCAAGAGTACGGGAGGGCCAGAGAGACCCAGTACTTC
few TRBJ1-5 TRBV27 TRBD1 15 CASSPYRGQVQPQHF TGTGCCAGCAGTCCATACAGGGGGCAGGTTCAGCCCCAGCATTTT
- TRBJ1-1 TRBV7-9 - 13 CASSFTGDTEAFF TGTGCCAGCAGCTTTACGGGGGACACTGAAGCTTTCTTT
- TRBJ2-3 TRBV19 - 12 CASSRGRDTQYF TGTGCCAGTAGTAGGGGGAGGGATACGCAGTATTTT
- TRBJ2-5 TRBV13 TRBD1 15 CASTRGQGARETQYF TGTGCCAGCACCAGGGGACAGGGGGCGCGGGAGACCCAGTACTTC
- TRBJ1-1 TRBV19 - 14 CASSTGTANTEAFF TGTGCCAGTAGTACTGGGACTGCGAACACTGAAGCTTTCTTT
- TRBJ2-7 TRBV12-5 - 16 CASGLVVPTGSYEQYF TGTGCTAGTGGTTTGGTAGTCCCTACAGGCTCCTACGAGCAGTACTTC
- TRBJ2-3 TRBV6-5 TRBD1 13 CATRRTGHDTQYF TGTGCCACCCGGCGGACAGGGCATGATACGCAGTATTTT
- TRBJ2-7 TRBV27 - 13 CASSPSGAYEQYF TGTGCCAGCAGTCCGTCAGGGGCCTACGAGCAGTACTTC
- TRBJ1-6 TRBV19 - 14 CASRQSSYNSPLHF TGTGCCTCTAGGCAGAGCTCCTATAATTCACCCCTCCACTTT
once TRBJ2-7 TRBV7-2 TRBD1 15 CASSLGQVFGYEQYF TGTGCCAGCAGCTTGGGACAGGTTTTCGGGTACGAGCAGTACTTC
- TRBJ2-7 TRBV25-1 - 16 CASSELEGLGGYEQYF TGTGCCAGCAGTGAATTAGAGGGTCTCGGCGGGTACGAGCAGTACTTC
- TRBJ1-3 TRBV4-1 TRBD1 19 CASSQDGRDRDTSGNTIYF TGCGCCAGCAGCCAAGATGGGAGAGACAGGGATACTTCTGGAAACACCATATATTTT
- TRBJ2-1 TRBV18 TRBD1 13 CASSQGQYNEQFF TGTGCCAGCTCACAGGGACAGTACAATGAGCAGTTCTTC
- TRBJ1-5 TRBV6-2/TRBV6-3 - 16 CASSYSSAGRDQPQHF TGTGCCAGCAGTTACTCGTCCGCGGGTCGGGATCAGCCCCAGCATTTT